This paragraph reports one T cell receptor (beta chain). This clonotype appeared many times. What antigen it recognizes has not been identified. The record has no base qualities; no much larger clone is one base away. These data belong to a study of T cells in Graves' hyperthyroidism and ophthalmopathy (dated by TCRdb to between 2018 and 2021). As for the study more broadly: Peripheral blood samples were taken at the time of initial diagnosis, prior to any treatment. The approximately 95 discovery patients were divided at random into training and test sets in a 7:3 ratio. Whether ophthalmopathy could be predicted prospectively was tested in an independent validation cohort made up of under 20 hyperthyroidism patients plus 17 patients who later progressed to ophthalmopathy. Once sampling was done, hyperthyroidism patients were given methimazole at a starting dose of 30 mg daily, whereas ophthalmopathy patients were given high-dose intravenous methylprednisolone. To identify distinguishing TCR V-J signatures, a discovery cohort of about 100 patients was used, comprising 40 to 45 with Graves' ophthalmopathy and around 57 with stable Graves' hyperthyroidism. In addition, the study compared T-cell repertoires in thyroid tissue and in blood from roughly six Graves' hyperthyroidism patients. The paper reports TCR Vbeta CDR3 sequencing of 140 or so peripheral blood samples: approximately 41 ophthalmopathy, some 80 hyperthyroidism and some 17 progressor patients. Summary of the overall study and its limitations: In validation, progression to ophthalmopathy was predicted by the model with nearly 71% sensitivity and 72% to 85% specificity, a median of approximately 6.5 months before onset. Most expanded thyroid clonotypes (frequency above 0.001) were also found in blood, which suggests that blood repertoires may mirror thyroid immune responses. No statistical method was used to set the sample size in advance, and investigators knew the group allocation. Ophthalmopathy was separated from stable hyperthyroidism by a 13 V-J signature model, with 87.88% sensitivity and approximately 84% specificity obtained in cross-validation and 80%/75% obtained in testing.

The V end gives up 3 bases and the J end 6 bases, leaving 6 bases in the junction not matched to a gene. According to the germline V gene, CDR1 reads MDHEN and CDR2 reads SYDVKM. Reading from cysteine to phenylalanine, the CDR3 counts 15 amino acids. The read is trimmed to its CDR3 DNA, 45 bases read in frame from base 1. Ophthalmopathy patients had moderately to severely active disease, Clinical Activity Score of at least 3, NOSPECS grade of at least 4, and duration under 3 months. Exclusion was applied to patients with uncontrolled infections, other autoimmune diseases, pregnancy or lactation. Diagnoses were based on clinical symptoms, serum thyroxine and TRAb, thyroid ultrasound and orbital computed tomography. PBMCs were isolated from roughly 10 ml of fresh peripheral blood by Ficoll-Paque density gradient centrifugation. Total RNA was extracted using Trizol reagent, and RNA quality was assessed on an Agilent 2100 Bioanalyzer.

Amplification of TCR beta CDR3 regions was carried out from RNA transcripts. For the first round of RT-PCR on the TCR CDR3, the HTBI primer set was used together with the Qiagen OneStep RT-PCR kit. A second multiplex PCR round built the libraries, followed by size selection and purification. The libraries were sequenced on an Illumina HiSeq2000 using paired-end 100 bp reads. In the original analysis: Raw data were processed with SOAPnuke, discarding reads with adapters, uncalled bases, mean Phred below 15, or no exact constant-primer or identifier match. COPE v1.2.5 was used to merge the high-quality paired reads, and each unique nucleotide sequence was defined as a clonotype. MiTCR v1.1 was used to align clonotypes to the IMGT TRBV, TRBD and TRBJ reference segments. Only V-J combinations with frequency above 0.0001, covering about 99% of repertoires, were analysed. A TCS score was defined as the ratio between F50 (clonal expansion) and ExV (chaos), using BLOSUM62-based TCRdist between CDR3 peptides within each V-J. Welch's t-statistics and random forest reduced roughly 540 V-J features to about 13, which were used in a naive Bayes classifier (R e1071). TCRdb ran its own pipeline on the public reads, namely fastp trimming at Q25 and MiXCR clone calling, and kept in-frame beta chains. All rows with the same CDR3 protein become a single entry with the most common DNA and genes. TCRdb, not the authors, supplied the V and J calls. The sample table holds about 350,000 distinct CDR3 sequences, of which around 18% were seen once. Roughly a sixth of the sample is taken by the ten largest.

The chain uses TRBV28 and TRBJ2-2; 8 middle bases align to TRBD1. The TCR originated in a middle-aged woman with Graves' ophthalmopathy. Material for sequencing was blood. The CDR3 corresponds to CASSFPGQGAGELFF. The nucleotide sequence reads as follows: TGTGCCAGCAGTTTTCCCGGACAGGGTGCCGGGGAGCTGTTTTTT.